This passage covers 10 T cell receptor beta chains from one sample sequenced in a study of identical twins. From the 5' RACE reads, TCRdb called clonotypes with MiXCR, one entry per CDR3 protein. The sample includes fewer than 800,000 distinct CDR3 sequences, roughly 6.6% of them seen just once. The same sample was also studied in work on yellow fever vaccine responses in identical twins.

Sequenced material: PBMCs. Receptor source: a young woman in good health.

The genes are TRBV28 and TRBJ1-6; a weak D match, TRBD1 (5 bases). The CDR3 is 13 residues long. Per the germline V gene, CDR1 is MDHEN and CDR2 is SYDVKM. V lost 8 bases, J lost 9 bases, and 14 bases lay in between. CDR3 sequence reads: CASQTEATSPLHF. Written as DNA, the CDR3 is TGTGCCAGCCAGACAGAGGCCACTTCACCCCTCCACTTT. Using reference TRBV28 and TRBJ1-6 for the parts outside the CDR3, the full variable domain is DVKVTQSSRYLVKRTGEKVFLECVQDMDHENMFWYRQDPGLGLRLIYFSYDVKMKEKGDIPEGYSVSREKKERFSLILESASTNQTSMYLCASQTEATSPLHFGNGTRLTVT.

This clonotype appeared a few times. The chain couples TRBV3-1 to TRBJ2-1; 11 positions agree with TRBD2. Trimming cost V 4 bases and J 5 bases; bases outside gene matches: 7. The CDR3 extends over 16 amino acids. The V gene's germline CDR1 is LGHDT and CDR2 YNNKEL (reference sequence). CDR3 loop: CASSLLGTSGNNEQFF. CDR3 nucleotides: TGTGCCAGCAGCCTCCTTGGGACTAGCGGCAACAATGAGCAGTTCTTC.

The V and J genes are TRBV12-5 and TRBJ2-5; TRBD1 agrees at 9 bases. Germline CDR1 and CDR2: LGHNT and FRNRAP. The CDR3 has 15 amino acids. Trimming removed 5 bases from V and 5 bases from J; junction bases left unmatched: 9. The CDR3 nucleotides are TGTGCTAGTGGTACAAAAGGACAGGGGATTGAGACCCAGTACTTC. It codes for CASGTKGQGIETQYF.

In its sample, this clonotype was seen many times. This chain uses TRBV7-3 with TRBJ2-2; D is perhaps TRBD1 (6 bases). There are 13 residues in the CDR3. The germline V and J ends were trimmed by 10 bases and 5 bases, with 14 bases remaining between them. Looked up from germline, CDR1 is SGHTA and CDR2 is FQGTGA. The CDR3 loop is CATTGFETGELFF. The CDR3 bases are TGTGCCACCACAGGGTTCGAGACCGGGGAGCTGTTTTTT.

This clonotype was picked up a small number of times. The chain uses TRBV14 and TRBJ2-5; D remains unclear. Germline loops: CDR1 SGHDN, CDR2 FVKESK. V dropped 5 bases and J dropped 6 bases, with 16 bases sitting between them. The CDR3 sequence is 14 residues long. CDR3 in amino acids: CASSSMLTMKTQYF. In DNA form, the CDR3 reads TGTGCCAGCAGCTCAATGCTGACAATGAAGACCCAGTACTTC.

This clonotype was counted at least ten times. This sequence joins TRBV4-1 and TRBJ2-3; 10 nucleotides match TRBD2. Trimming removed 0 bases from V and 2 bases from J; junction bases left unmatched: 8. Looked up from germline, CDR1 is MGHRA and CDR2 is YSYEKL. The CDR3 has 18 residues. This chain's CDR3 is CASSQDPKTSGLTDTQYF. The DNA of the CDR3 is TGCGCCAGCAGCCAAGATCCCAAGACTAGCGGGCTCACAGATACGCAGTATTTT.

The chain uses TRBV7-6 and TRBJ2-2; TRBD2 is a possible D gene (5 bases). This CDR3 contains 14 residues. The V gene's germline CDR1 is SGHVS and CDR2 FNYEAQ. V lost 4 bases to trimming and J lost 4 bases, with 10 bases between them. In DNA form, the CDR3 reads TGTGCCAGCAGCTCAGCGGTAGGCACCGGGGAGCTGTTTTTT. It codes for CASSSAVGTGELFF.

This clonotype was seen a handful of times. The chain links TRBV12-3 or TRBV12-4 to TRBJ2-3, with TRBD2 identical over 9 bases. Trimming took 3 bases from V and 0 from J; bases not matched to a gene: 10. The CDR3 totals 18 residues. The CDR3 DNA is TGTGCCAGCAGTTTGGGAGCGGGAGGCGAAACTAGCACAGATACGCAGTATTTT. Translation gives CASSLGAGGETSTDTQYF.

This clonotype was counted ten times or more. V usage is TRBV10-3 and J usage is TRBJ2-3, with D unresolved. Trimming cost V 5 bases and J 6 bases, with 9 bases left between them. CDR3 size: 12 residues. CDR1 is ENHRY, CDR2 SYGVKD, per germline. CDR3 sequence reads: CAISITDDTQYF. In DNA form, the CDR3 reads TGTGCCATCAGTATCACGGACGATACGCAGTATTTT.

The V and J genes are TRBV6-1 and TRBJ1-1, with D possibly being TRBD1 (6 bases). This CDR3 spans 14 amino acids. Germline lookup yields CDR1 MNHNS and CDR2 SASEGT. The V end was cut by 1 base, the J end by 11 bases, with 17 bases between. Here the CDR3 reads CASSEVWGGPGAFF. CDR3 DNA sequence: TGTGCCAGCAGTGAAGTTTGGGGGGGCCCGGGTGCTTTCTTT.